This T cell receptor (beta chain) was sequenced for a study of neurological immune-mediated disorders. V lost 6 bases and J 2 bases, leaving 3 bases between the germline ends. The germline V gene has CDR1 ENHRY and CDR2 SYGVKD. CDR3 length: 11 residues. Each CDR3 protein gets one entry after TCRdb re-called the 5' RACE reads with MiXCR. The sample carries around 30,000 distinct CDR3 sequences, approximately 4.5% recorded once. This clonotype was found many times. Sequenced: PBMCs. The clonotype originates from a man between 18 and 29 years old in good health. The chain carries TRBV10-3 and TRBJ2-3; no firm D call. Here the CDR3 DNA reads TGTGCCATCAGCCTCACAGATACGCAGTATTTT. This gives the protein CAISLTDTQYF.